A selection of T cell receptor beta chains follows, all from one sample in a study of T cell repertoires in cytomegalovirus infection. One entry per CDR3 protein results from TCRdb running MiXCR on the reads. The sample includes just under 300,000 distinct CDR3 sequences, around 10% of them seen just once. Input material: PBMCs. The source is a human donor in good health (CMV status not recorded). Some clones in this sample may be carry-over from other donors' samples. The CDR3 runs from the conserved cysteine through the conserved F or W. The D gene is left open where the match is weak. Only part of the rows carry a size: once, few, many, or a class if the clone is expanded.

CDR3 | DNA | size | J | V | D
CASIRWGDRDEQFF | TGTGCCAGCATCAGGTGGGGGGATCGTGATGAGCAGTTCTTC | NA | TRBJ2-1 | TRBV7-9 | NA
CASVMGNEQFF | TGTGCCAGCGTCATGGGGAATGAGCAGTTCTTC | NA | TRBJ2-1 | TRBV3-1 | NA
CASSKMAGANTGELFF | TGCGCCAGCAGTAAGATGGCGGGGGCAAACACCGGGGAGCTGTTTTTT | NA | TRBJ2-2 | TRBV5-1 | NA
CASSQDSGLDTGELFF | TGCGCCAGCAGCCAAGATAGCGGACTAGACACCGGGGAGCTGTTTTTT | many | TRBJ2-2 | TRBV4-3 | TRBD2
CASSIMRGPYTGELFF | TGTGCCAGTAGTATCATGCGGGGACCATATACCGGGGAGCTGTTTTTT | many | TRBJ2-2 | TRBV19 | NA
CASSYPAEREKLFF | TGTGCCAGCAGCTACCCGGCCGAGCGAGAAAAACTGTTTTTT | many | TRBJ1-4 | TRBV5-5 | NA
CAISEGGRGSSYEQYF | TGTGCCATCAGTGAGGGGGGGAGAGGCAGCTCCTACGAGCAGTACTTC | few | TRBJ2-7 | TRBV10-3 | NA
CASSRRTSGQTGEQFF | TGTGCCAGTAGTCGCCGGACGTCCGGGCAAACGGGGGAGCAGTTCTTC | many | TRBJ2-1 | TRBV19 | NA
CAISEGAPGTDTQYF | TGTGCCATCAGTGAGGGGGCGCCCGGCACAGATACGCAGTATTTT | many | TRBJ2-3 | TRBV10-3 | NA
CAISRTGGTDEQFF | TGTGCCATCAGCCGGACAGGGGGGACGGATGAGCAGTTCTTC | few | TRBJ2-1 | TRBV10-3 | TRBD1
CASSFGLAGDVTGELFF | TGTGCCAGCAGCTTCGGACTAGCGGGGGATGTGACCGGGGAGCTGTTTTTT | many | TRBJ2-2 | TRBV7-3 | TRBD2
CASSPSINTEAFF | TGTGCCAGCAGCCCCTCGATCAACACTGAAGCTTTCTTT | many | TRBJ1-1 | TRBV7-2 | NA
CASSSYVGGASGANVLTF | TGTGCCAGCAGCTCGTACGTCGGGGGCGCGTCTGGGGCCAACGTCCTGACTTTC | many | TRBJ2-6 | TRBV7-9 | NA
CASKRTTSDEQFF | TGTGCCAGCAAAAGGACTACCTCGGATGAGCAGTTCTTC | few | TRBJ2-1 | TRBV3-1 | NA
CSASTGSGPYEQYF | TGCAGTGCTTCTACAGGGTCAGGGCCCTACGAGCAGTACTTC | many | TRBJ2-7 | TRBV20-1 | NA
CASSQSGTSDTQYF | TGTGCCAGCAGCCAGTCCGGGACTAGCGACACGCAGTATTTT | many | TRBJ2-3 | TRBV7-2 | TRBD2
CASSLRTGGNSGELFF | TGTGCCAGCAGCTTGCGGACAGGGGGAAATAGCGGGGAGCTGTTTTTT | few | TRBJ2-2 | TRBV9 | TRBD1
CASTHRENQPQHF | TGTGCCAGCACCCACAGGGAAAATCAGCCCCAGCATTTT | many | TRBJ1-5 | TRBV6-2/TRBV6-3 | NA
CSVAEETQYF | TGCAGCGTTGCGGAAGAGACCCAGTACTTC | many | TRBJ2-5 | TRBV29-1 | NA
CASSIDLVVRKAGELFF | TGTGCCAGTAGTATAGATCTTGTGGTCAGAAAGGCCGGGGAGCTGTTTTTT | many | TRBJ2-2 | TRBV19 | NA
CASSSAGGQVPSGELFF | TGCGCCAGCAGCTCGGCGGGGGGACAGGTGCCATCCGGGGAGCTGTTTTTT | few | TRBJ2-2 | TRBV5-1 | NA
CASSIPQGGEAFF | TGTGCCAGTAGTATCCCACAGGGCGGTGAAGCTTTCTTT | many | TRBJ1-1 | TRBV19 | NA
CASSRQSSSGNTIYF | TGTGCCAGCAGCAGACAGTCGAGCTCTGGAAACACCATATATTTT | many | TRBJ1-3 | TRBV7-2 | NA
CASSYGGGTKNEQFF | TGTGCCAGCAGTTACGGCGGGGGGACGAAAAATGAGCAGTTCTTC | many | TRBJ2-1 | TRBV6-5 | TRBD2
CASSDRGYGNQPQHF | TGCGCCAGCAGTGATAGAGGGTATGGCAATCAGCCCCAGCATTTT | many | TRBJ1-5 | TRBV10-2 | NA
CASSPRGGYNEKLFF | TGTGCCAGCAGCCCCCGGGGCGGCTATAATGAAAAACTGTTTTTT | many | TRBJ1-4 | TRBV5-4 | NA
CASSSWGAKNIQYF | TGTGCCAGCAGTTCCTGGGGGGCCAAAAACATTCAGTACTTC | many | TRBJ2-4 | TRBV28 | NA
CASSSPGTRWSYEQYF | TGTGCCAGCAGTTCCCCCGGGACCAGATGGTCCTACGAGCAGTACTTC | many | TRBJ2-7 | TRBV27 | NA
CSANPGKTGANVLTF | TGCAGTGCAAACCCAGGGAAAACTGGGGCCAACGTCCTGACTTTC | NA | TRBJ2-6 | TRBV20-1 | NA